These T cell receptor beta chains were read from a single sample in a study of PD-1 blockade in classical Hodgkin lymphoma. The table came from immunoSEQ multiplex PCR; TCRdb's copy has only in-frame clones and leaves some out. The sample shows roughly 7,400 clones, 80% of them seen only once. Material: CD4+ T cells from blood, obtained at baseline. Receptor source: a human donor with classical Hodgkin lymphoma. The CDR3 runs from the conserved cysteine through the conserved F or W. A D gene is named only where the DNA matches it firmly. Clone sizes are given selectively: once, few, many, or a class where the clone is expanded.

v_gene	abundance	j_gene	d_gene	CDR3nt	CDR3aa
TRBV4-2	.	TRBJ2-1	TRBD2	TGTGCCAGCAGCCGGAGCGGGGCGCCCTACAATGAGCAGTTCTTC	CASSRSGAPYNEQFF
TRBV2	.	TRBJ1-4	.	TGTGCCAGCAGCGCCGCAACTAGGCTGTTTTTT	CASSAATRLFF
TRBV9	.	TRBJ2-3	TRBD2	TGTGCCAGCAGCATGGGACTAGCGAGCACAGATACGCAGTATTTT	CASSMGLASTDTQYF
TRBV18	.	TRBJ2-5	.	TGTGCCAGCTCACCACGGGGGGCCATGGGAGAGACCCAGTACTTC	CASSPRGAMGETQYF
TRBV18	.	TRBJ2-3	TRBD2	TGTGCCAGCTCACCACTACCCGGGGGGTATCAAAGCACAGATACGCAGTATTTT	CASSPLPGGYQSTDTQYF
TRBV2	.	TRBJ1-5	.	TGTGCCAGCAGTGCTGGCGGCGGTAGCAATCAGCCCCAGCATTTT	CASSAGGGSNQPQHF
TRBV5-5	once	TRBJ2-2	.	TGTGCCAGCAGCCTTTATAACACCGGGGAGCTGTTTTTT	CASSLYNTGELFF
TRBV6-5	few	TRBJ1-2	.	TGTGCCAGCAGTTACTCAGCAGGGACTAACTATGGCTACACCTTC	CASSYSAGTNYGYTF
TRBV5-4	.	TRBJ1-4	.	TGTGCCAGCAGCCTGGAGGGGCTGAACGGAAAACTGTTTTTT	CASSLEGLNGKLFF
TRBV7-8	once	TRBJ2-7	.	TGTGCCAGCAGCTTAGCGGGCGGGGGCTCTCTCTACGAGCAGTACTTC	CASSLAGGGSLYEQYF
TRBV9	.	TRBJ2-1	.	TGTGCCAGCAGCCCCCGGGTGGGGACTCACGGGAATGAGCAGTTCTTC	CASSPRVGTHGNEQFF
TRBV7-9	.	TRBJ1-5	.	TGTGCCAGCAGCTTAGGGGTGGGGAATCAGCCCCAGCATTTT	CASSLGVGNQPQHF
TRBV11-2	once	TRBJ2-2	.	TGTGCCAGCAGCTTAGTGGCGGCCAAGACCGGGGAGCTGTTTTTT	CASSLVAAKTGELFF
TRBV28	.	TRBJ2-1	TRBD1	TGTGCCAGCAGAGTGACAGGGACCACCTACAATGAGCAGTTCTTC	CASRVTGTTYNEQFF
TRBV11-3	.	TRBJ2-1	TRBD2	TGTGCCAGCAGCTCCGAACTAGCGGGGAGGCTGTTCTTC	CASSSELAGRLFF
TRBV29-1	.	TRBJ2-7	TRBD2	TGCAGCGTTGAAGATGAAACTAGCGGGTACTACGAGCAGTACTTC	CSVEDETSGYYEQYF
TRBV5-5	once	TRBJ1-2	.	TGTGCCAGCAGCTTGCGGCAGAACTATGGCTACACCTTC	CASSLRQNYGYTF
TRBV11-3	.	TRBJ1-6	.	TGTGCCAGCAGCTTAGGGGCCTATAATTCACCCCTCCACTTT	CASSLGAYNSPLHF
TRBV27	.	TRBJ1-2	TRBD1	TGTGCCAGCAGACGTTTGGACAGGGACAACTATGGCTACACCTTC	CASRRLDRDNYGYTF
TRBV7-9	.	TRBJ1-1	.	TGTGCCAGCAGCCCACCAGGGCACGGAGCTTTCTTT	CASSPPGHGAFF
TRBV28	.	TRBJ2-5	TRBD1	TGTGCCAGCAGTTCAGCCTCAGGGGGCCGGGTGGAGACCCAGTACTTC	CASSSASGGRVETQYF
TRBV5-5	.	TRBJ1-1	.	TGTGCCAGCAGCTTGTTAACAAACACTGAAGCTTTCTTT	CASSLLTNTEAFF
TRBV10-2	once	TRBJ2-3	.	TGCGCCAGCAGCGGACCTGAGGGGGGCACAGATACGCAGTATTTT	CASSGPEGGTDTQYF